The clone carrying this T cell receptor (beta chain) showed up just once. Original handling: For nucleated cells, counts were estimated from reference gene primer amplification. Here immunoSEQ multiplex PCR was the method, and the copy in TCRdb shows in-frame clones only, minus some. Clone size and V and J calls were adopted from that table, with D and trimming inferred from the DNA. The repertoire holds a few hundred thousand clones, with nearly 90% as singletons. The data belong to a study of blood T cell repertoires in COVID-19. Study-wide background: Acute-phase and convalescent COVID-19 samples originated in the United States, Italy and Spain. T cells, B-cell-depleted T cells, or PBMCs supplied cDNA or gDNA.

Sequencing used PBMCs or T cells enriched from blood (not recorded which). This clonotype originated in a woman aged 25 to 45 who had recovered from COVID-19.

The CDR3 here is CSVEDPLREGYTF. CDR3 bases: TGCAGCGTTGAGGACCCCTTGAGGGAAGGCTACACCTTC. The rearrangement uses TRBV29-1 and TRBJ1-2, with D uncertain. The ends were cut back, 3 bases at V and 8 bases at J, with 16 bases in the middle. This CDR3 is built from 13 residues. CDR1 is SQVTM and CDR2 is ANQGSEA in the germline V gene.